The 21 T cell receptor beta chains below were found in one sample sequenced in a study of CD8 T cells in ankylosing spondylitis (dated by TCRdb to 2016 to 2017). The library was generated by 5' RACE. The reads were generated on an Illumina HiSeq 2500. Clones were called with MiXCR by TCRdb after fastp trimmed the public reads at Q25, and only in-frame beta chains were retained. Each CDR3 protein appears once, grouped with its most common genes and DNA. For this sample there are approximately 260,000 distinct CDR3 sequences; 15% to 20% appear just once. Around 30% of the sample is held by the ten biggest clonotypes. Input material: blood, either unsorted or a sorted T cell fraction (not recorded which). These receptors were taken from a male donor with ankylosing spondylitis or in good health (not recorded which).

The chain joins TRBV10-3 to TRBJ1-4, with D possibly matching TRBD1 (6 bases). The CDR3 spans 14 residues. Per the germline V gene, CDR1 is ENHRY and CDR2 is SYGVKD. Trimming removed 2 bases at V and 7 bases at J, with 11 bases between. Written as DNA, the CDR3 is TGTGCCATCAGTGAGGGGGGCGCGGTTGAAAAACTGTTTTTT. It specifies CAISEGGAVEKLFF.

In DNA form, the CDR3 reads TGTGCCAGCAGACCCTTCAACACAGATACGCAGTATTTT. This sequence encodes CASRPFNTDTQYF. V gene TRBV6-6 combines with J gene TRBJ2-3, with D unclear. The CDR3 is 13 residues long. V gave up 6 bases and J gave up 2 bases, with 9 bases separating them. Germline V gene lookup returns CDR1 MNHNY and CDR2 SVGAGI (reference sequence).

V usage is TRBV7-8 and J usage is TRBJ2-5; 7 nucleotides line up with TRBD1. This CDR3 spans 13 amino acids. The V gene end was trimmed by 1 base and the J gene end by 4 bases; junction bases not matched to a gene: 0. CDR1 and CDR2 from the germline V gene are SGHVS and FQNEAQ. In nucleotides, the CDR3 is TGTGCCAGCAGCTTAGGACAGGGAGAGACCCAGTACTTC. Translation: CASSLGQGETQYF.

The chain uses TRBV11-1 and TRBJ2-2; 9 nucleotides align to TRBD2. Trimming removed 1 base from V and 4 bases from J; junction bases left unmatched: 10. Germline V gene lookup returns CDR1 SGHAT and CDR2 FQDESV (reference sequence). The CDR3 spans 18 residues. The CDR3 here is CASSLEVLAGVVTGELFF. CDR3 DNA: TGTGCCAGCAGCTTAGAGGTCTTAGCGGGAGTCGTCACCGGGGAGCTGTTTTTT.

This clonotype came up many times. The genes are TRBV7-2 and TRBJ2-3; D not resolved. Germline assignment: CDR1 SGHTA and CDR2 FQGNSA. V gave up 5 bases and J gave up 6 bases, with 18 bases separating them. CDR3 length: 15 amino acids. The CDR3 spells CASSHPDRTRDTQYF. As DNA, the CDR3 is TGTGCCAGCAGCCATCCCGACCGAACACGTGATACGCAGTATTTT. The full variable domain, in which reference TRBV7-2 and TRBJ2-3 provide the parts outside the CDR3, is GAGVSQSPSNKVTEKGKDVELRCDPISGHTALYWYRQSLGQGLEFLIYFQGNSAPDKSGLPSDRFSAERTGGSVSTLTIQRTQQEDSAVYLCASSHPDRTRDTQYFGPGTRLTVL.

In its sample, this clonotype was seen many times. This rearrangement joins TRBV3-1 to TRBJ2-7, with 12 bases matching TRBD1. This CDR3 is 16 amino acids long. The germline gives CDR1 LGHDT, CDR2 YNNKEL (reference sequence). V was pared by 0 bases and J by 3 bases, with 3 bases of the junction left unmatched. CDR3 in amino acids: CASSQDGTGGVYEQYF. The CDR3 nucleotides are TGTGCCAGCAGCCAAGATGGGACAGGGGGCGTCTACGAGCAGTACTTC.

The chain couples TRBV29-1 to TRBJ1-1, with 8 bases fitting TRBD1. Germline-derived CDR1 and CDR2 are SQVTM and ANQGSEA. Trimming removed 7 bases from V and 0 bases from J; junction bases left unmatched: 7. The CDR3 is made up of 14 amino acids. CDR3 sequence (DNA): TGCAGCGCGCGGGGACAGGAACTGAACACTGAAGCTTTCTTT. This gives the protein CSARGQELNTEAFF.

The chain uses TRBV2 and TRBJ2-2, with 7 bases that match TRBD1. Losses at the gene ends were 6 bases for V and 2 bases for J; bases not matched to a gene: 9. This CDR3 spans 16 amino acids. Per the germline V gene, CDR1 is SNHLY and CDR2 is FYNNEI. The chain's CDR3 is CASRPTGTVNTGELFF. In nucleotides, the CDR3 is TGTGCCAGCAGGCCTACCGGGACAGTAAACACCGGGGAGCTGTTTTTT.

The rearrangement links TRBV7-9 to TRBJ2-7; D uncertain. CDR3 size: 13 residues. CDR1 is SEHNR, CDR2 FQNEAQ, per germline (reference sequence). V was shortened by 3 bases and J by 0 bases, with 6 bases between the two germline ends. The CDR3 reads CASSLHSSYEQYF. The CDR3, as DNA: TGTGCCAGCAGCTTGCATTCCTCCTACGAGCAGTACTTC.

V usage is TRBV12-3 or TRBV12-4 and J usage is TRBJ2-7; D gene uncertain. V was cut by 3 bases and J by 7 bases, with 10 bases left in between. The CDR3 contains 12 residues. As DNA, the CDR3 is TGTGCCAGCAGTTTCGACATGCGGGAGCAGTACTTC. Its translation: CASSFDMREQYF.

The chain carries TRBV12-3 or TRBV12-4 and TRBJ2-2; D unclear. V lost 3 bases, J lost 1 base, and 6 bases lay in between. The CDR3 covers 14 residues. The CDR3 DNA reads TGTGCCAGCAGTTTGACGGAGAACACCGGGGAGCTGTTTTTT. Translated: CASSLTENTGELFF.

This chain links TRBV20-1 with TRBJ2-7; 16 positions agree with TRBD2. This CDR3 has 17 residues. With V trimmed by 6 bases and J by 0 bases, 8 bases remained unmatched. The germline V gene has CDR1 DFQATT and CDR2 SNEGSKA (reference sequence). CDR3: CSAETGTSGRDSYEQYF. Written as DNA, the CDR3 is TGCAGTGCGGAAACCGGGACTAGCGGGAGGGACTCCTACGAGCAGTACTTC.

The chain joins TRBV20-1 to TRBJ2-1, with TRBD2 matching 15 bases. With V trimmed by 6 bases and J by 7 bases, 4 bases remained unmatched. This CDR3 spans 14 amino acids. CDR1 DFQATT and CDR2 SNEGSKA come from the germline V gene (reference sequence). CDR3 sequence (DNA): TGCAGTGCAGACGGACTAGCGGGAGGGAATGAGCAGTTCTTC. Translation: CSADGLAGGNEQFF.

The sample holds a few counts of this clonotype. The chain recombines TRBV12-3 or TRBV12-4 with TRBJ2-5; D is uncertain. V lost 1 base to trimming and J lost 5 bases, with 5 bases between them. This CDR3 spans 12 amino acids. The CDR3 loop is CASSLEPETQYF. The DNA of the CDR3 is TGTGCCAGCAGTTTAGAACCCGAGACCCAGTACTTC.

This chain's CDR3 is CASSTTSGRAYTGELFF. The CDR3 nucleotides are TGTGCCAGCAGCACGACTAGCGGGAGGGCGTACACCGGGGAGCTGTTTTTT. The V and J genes are TRBV6-1 and TRBJ2-2; 14 bases are shared with TRBD2. The CDR3 has 17 residues. The ends lost 6 bases at V and 3 bases at J; junction bases unmatched: 6. CDR1 MNHNS and CDR2 SASEGT come from the germline V gene.

This clonotype was seen more than once but under ten times. V and J are TRBV28 and TRBJ2-3; 8 nucleotides line up with TRBD1. The CDR3 sequence is 18 residues long. CDR1 is MDHEN and CDR2 is SYDVKM in the germline V gene. V gave up 5 bases and J gave up 3 bases; unmatched junction bases: 16. CDR3 in amino acids: CASSPRTGLHRGTDTQYF. The DNA for the CDR3 is TGTGCCAGCAGTCCCCGGACAGGGTTACACAGGGGGACAGATACGCAGTATTTT.

This sequence joins TRBV4-2 and TRBJ1-2; D remains ambiguous. The CDR3 runs to 14 residues. CDR1 and CDR2 from the germline V gene are LGHNA and YNFKEQ. V lost 4 bases, J lost 8 bases, and 17 bases lay in between. The CDR3 loop is CASSPTGPPGGYTF. The DNA of the CDR3 is TGTGCCAGCAGCCCCACCGGGCCCCCCGGGGGCTACACCTTC.

The CDR3 loop is CASSWGLAEVNEQFF. In DNA form, the CDR3 reads TGTGCCAGCAGTTGGGGACTAGCGGAAGTAAATGAGCAGTTCTTC. The chain has TRBV6-2 or TRBV6-3 and TRBJ2-1, with 11 bases matching TRBD2. Trimming removed 4 bases from V and 7 bases from J; junction bases left unmatched: 6. Germline assignment: CDR1 MNHEY and CDR2 SVGEGT. The CDR3 loop spans 15 amino acids.

A few counts support this clonotype. The V call is TRBV12-3 or TRBV12-4, the J call TRBJ2-5; TRBD1 matches 7 bases. After removal of 3 bases from V and 2 bases from J, the junction contained 3 bases not matched to a gene. The CDR3 is 14 amino acids. This chain's CDR3 is CASSLWDRQETQYF. The DNA of the CDR3 is TGTGCCAGCAGTTTGTGGGACAGACAAGAGACCCAGTACTTC.

This clonotype was observed a few times. The rearrangement uses TRBV20-1 and TRBJ2-3, with 9 bases identical to TRBD2. The CDR3 has 15 amino acids. With 5 bases clipped from V and 2 bases from J, the junction kept 8 bases outside the gene matches. Per the germline V gene, CDR1 is DFQATT and CDR2 is SNEGSKA (reference sequence). The DNA of the CDR3 is TGCAGTGCTGCTACTAGCGGGTTCAACACAGATACGCAGTATTTT. It codes for CSAATSGFNTDTQYF.

The gene calls are TRBV28 and TRBJ2-7; 8 bases are shared with TRBD2. This CDR3 has 14 amino acids. Unmatched junction bases numbered 6, after V lost 6 bases and J lost 2 bases. Germline assignment: CDR1 MDHEN and CDR2 SYDVKM. The CDR3 nucleotides read TGTGCCAGCAGACAGATACTAGCGGCCTACGAGCAGTACTTC. It encodes CASRQILAAYEQYF. Using reference TRBV28 and TRBJ2-7 for the parts outside the CDR3, the full variable domain is DVKVTQSSRYLVKRTGEKVFLECVQDMDHENMFWYRQDPGLGLRLIYFSYDVKMKEKGDIPEGYSVSREKKERFSLILESASTNQTSMYLCASRQILAAYEQYFGPGTRLTVT.